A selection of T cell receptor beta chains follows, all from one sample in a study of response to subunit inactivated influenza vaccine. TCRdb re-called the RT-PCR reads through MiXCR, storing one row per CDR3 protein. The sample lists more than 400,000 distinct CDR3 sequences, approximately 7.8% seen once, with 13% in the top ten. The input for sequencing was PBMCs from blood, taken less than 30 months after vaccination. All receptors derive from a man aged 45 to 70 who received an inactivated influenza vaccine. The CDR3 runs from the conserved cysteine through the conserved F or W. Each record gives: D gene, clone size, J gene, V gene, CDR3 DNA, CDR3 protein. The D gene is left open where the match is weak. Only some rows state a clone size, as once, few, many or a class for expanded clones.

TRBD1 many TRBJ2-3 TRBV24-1 TGTGCCACCAGTGATAGACAGGGTGGGACGCAGTATTTT CATSDRQGGTQYF
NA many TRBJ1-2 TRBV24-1 TGTGCCACCAGTGATTTGACAACTAACTATGGCTACACCTTC CATSDLTTNYGYTF
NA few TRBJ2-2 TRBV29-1 TGCAGCGTTGGACAGAACACCGGGGAGCTGTTTTTT CSVGQNTGELFF
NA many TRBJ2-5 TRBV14 TGTGCCAGCAGCCAAGGAAGGAGGGTTCAGGAGACCCAGTACTTC CASSQGRRVQETQYF
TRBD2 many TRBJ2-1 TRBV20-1 TGCAGTGCTAGACCCACTCTAACCGGGAGGGGATTCTACAATGAGCAGTTCTTC CSARPTLTGRGFYNEQFF
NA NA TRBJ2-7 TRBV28 TGTGCCAGCAGTTTATGGGCAATGGGGGGCGAGCAGTACTTC CASSLWAMGGEQYF
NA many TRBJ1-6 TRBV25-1 TGTGCCAGCAGACAGGGAAATTCACCCCTCCACTTT CASRQGNSPLHF
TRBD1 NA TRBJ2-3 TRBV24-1 TGTGCCACCAGTGATTTGGGGGACAGGGGTACAGATACGCAGTATTTT CATSDLGDRGTDTQYF
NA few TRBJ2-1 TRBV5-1 TGCGCCAGCAGCTTGGCAGGGGACCCCCACAATGAGCAGTTCTTC CASSLAGDPHNEQFF
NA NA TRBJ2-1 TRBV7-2 TGTGCCAGCAGATGGGCAGTCTCCTACAATGAGCAGTTCTTC CASRWAVSYNEQFF
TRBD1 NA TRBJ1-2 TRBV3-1 TGTGCCAGCAGCCAAGGAAGGGACAGATCTATCTCCTTC CASSQGRDRSISF
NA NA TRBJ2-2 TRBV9 TGTGCCAGCAGCGTTTACTCAAGCGCGAACACCGGGGAGCTGTTTTTT CASSVYSSANTGELFF
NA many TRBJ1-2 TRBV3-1 TGTGCCAGCAGCCCGCGGGGGGGCAACTATGGCTACACCTTC CASSPRGGNYGYTF
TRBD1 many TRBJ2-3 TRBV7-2 TGTGCCAGCAGCTACCGGGACAGGGGCCATACGCAGTATTTT CASSYRDRGHTQYF
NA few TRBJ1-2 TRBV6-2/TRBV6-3 TGTGCCAGCAGTTACTCCGTTCAACGACAGGACCTAGTCCCCGCTAACTATGGCTACACCTTC CASSYSVQRQDLVPANYGYTF
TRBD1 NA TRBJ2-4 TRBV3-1 TGTGCCAGCAGCCAAGGGACAGGGGGAAACATTCAGTACTTC CASSQGTGGNIQYF
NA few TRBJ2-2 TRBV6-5 TGTGCCAGCAGTTCGAGTTGGGAACGGACGGAGCTGTTTTTT CASSSSWERTELFF
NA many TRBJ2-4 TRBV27 TGTGCCAGCAGTTCGGGTCTTCTAGCCAAAAACATTCAGTACTTC CASSSGLLAKNIQYF
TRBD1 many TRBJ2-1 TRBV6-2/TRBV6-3 TGTGCCAGCAGCCGGGCGGGACAGGGGGGCAATGAGCAGTTCTTC CASSRAGQGGNEQFF
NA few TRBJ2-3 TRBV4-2 TGTGCCAGCAGCCAAGATCGGAGGGCCGCAGATACGCAGTATTTT CASSQDRRAADTQYF
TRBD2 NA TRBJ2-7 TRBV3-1 TGTGCCAGCCGAGCGGGATCCTACGAGCAGTACTTC CASRAGSYEQYF
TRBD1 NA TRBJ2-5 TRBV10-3 TGTGCCACCCAACCTGGGACAGTTATAGAGACCCAGTACTTC CATQPGTVIETQYF
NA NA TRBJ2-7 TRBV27 TGTGCCGTCGGTTCCTACGAGCAGTACTTC CAVGSYEQYF
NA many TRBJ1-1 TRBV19 TGTGCCAGTAGTATACAGGGTGTGAACACTGAAGCTTTCTTT CASSIQGVNTEAFF
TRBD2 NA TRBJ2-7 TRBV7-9 TGTGCCAGCAGCCCTAGCGGCCTAGCGGGGGTCGGAGAGCAGTACTTC CASSPSGLAGVGEQYF
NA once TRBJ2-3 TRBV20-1 TGCGTCTGGAGGCTAGGCACAGATACGCAGTATTTT CVWRLGTDTQYF
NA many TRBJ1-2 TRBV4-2 TGTGCCAGCAGCCAGAGAATTGAGGCTAACTATGGCTACACCTTC CASSQRIEANYGYTF
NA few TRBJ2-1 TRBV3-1 TGTGCCAGCGGGTTGTTCAGCTCCTACAATGAGCAGTTCTTC CASGLFSSYNEQFF
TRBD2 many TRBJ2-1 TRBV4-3 TGCGCCAGCAGCCAAACGGGACTAGCTGGGGAGCAGTTCTTC CASSQTGLAGEQFF
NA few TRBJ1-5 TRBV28 TGTGCCAGCAGTGGCCCCCTTGGCAATCAGCCCCAGCATTTT CASSGPLGNQPQHF
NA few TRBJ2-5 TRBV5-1 TGCGCCAGCAGCTCGAACCCGTCCACAGGTCAAGAGACCCAGTACTTC CASSSNPSTGQETQYF
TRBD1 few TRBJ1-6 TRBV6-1 TGTGCCAGCGGTCGACAGGGATATAATTCACCCCTCCACTTT CASGRQGYNSPLHF
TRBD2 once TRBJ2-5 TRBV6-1 TGTGCCAGCAAGGGTAGCGGGGGGGGAGGGGAGACCCAGTACTTC CASKGSGGGGETQYF
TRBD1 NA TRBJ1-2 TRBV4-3 TGCGCCAGCAGCCAAGGTCTTAGGACAGGGATTTTTAACTATAGCTACACCTTC CASSQGLRTGIFNYSYTF
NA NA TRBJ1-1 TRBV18 TGTGCCAGCTCACCAAACACAGGGCCGAACACTGAAGCTTTCTTT CASSPNTGPNTEAFF
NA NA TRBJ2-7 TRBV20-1 TGCAGTGCCCGCCCCCAGGGCTACGAGCAGTACTTC CSARPQGYEQYF
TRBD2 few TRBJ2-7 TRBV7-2 TGTGCCAGCAGCCCGGGACTAGCGGGAGGGCCCGAGCAGTACTTC CASSPGLAGGPEQYF
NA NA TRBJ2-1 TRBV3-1 TGTGCCAGCAGCCACAGCGGCCCCAATCTCGGGCAGTTCTTC CASSHSGPNLGQFF
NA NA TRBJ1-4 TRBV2 TGTGCCAGCAGCCCTGGGACACGGACTAATGAAAAACTGTTTTTT CASSPGTRTNEKLFF
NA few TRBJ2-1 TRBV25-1 TGTGCCAGCAGAGCGCGGGCAGGGCTTAACAATGAGCAGTTCTTC CASRARAGLNNEQFF
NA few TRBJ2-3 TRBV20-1 TGCAGTGCTTCCGGGTTATCCGGGGGCCACACAGATACGCAGTATTTT CSASGLSGGHTDTQYF
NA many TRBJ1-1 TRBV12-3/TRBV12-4 TGTGCCAGCAGTTCGACAGGCCTGAACACTGAAGCTTTCTTT CASSSTGLNTEAFF
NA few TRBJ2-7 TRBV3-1 TGTGCCAGCAGCCAAGGTTCTTTGGGCTCCTACGAGCAGTACTTC CASSQGSLGSYEQYF
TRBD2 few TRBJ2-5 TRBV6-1 TGTGCCAGCAGTCTCTGGACTAGCGGGAGTGGGGAGACCCAGTACTTC CASSLWTSGSGETQYF
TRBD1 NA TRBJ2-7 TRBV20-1 TGCAGTGCTAAACGGACAGGGTTGTACGAGCAGTACTTC CSAKRTGLYEQYF
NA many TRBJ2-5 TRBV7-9 TGTGCCAGCAGCCACTCCCGAGGGGAGACCCAGTACTTC CASSHSRGETQYF
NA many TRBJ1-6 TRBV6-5 TGTGCCAGCAGTCACTTGCCTTTTGGGGGTAATTCACCCCTCCACTTT CASSHLPFGGNSPLHF
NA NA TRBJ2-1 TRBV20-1 TGCAGTGCCCCGAGCGCCAGCTCCTACAATGAGCAGTTCTTC CSAPSASSYNEQFF
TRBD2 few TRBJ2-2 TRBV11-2 TGTGCCAGCAGCCTCCTAGCGGGAGGGCCCCACACCGGGGAGCTGTTTTTT CASSLLAGGPHTGELFF
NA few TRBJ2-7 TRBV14 TGTGCCAGCAGCCCCGAGGGGTTGTCCTACGAGCAGTACTTC CASSPEGLSYEQYF
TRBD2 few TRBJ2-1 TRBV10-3 TGTGCCATCAGGGTTAGCGGGTCCCTCTACAATGAGCAGTTCTTC CAIRVSGSLYNEQFF
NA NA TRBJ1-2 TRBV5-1 TGCGCCAGCAGCTCGGCAGGTGGGGGAGACGGGACACTCTATGGCTACACCTTC CASSSAGGGDGTLYGYTF
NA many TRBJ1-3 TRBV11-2 TGTGCCAGCAGCTTAGATGCACGGGGCACCATATATTTT CASSLDARGTIYF
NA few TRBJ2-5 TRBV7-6 TGTGCCAGCAGCTTAGCATTGATTGGGTACAGCCAAGAGACCCAGTACTTC CASSLALIGYSQETQYF
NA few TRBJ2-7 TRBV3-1 TGTGCCAGCAGCCAAGTTTTTTCCGCCTACGAGCAGTACTTC CASSQVFSAYEQYF
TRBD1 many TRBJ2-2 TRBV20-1 TGCAGTGCTCGATCGCCGGACAGGGGGGACACCGGGGAGCTGTTTTTT CSARSPDRGDTGELFF
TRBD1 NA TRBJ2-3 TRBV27 TGTGCCAGTACCGGGACAGGGTCTTCTGGTACGCAGTATTTT CASTGTGSSGTQYF